The 9 T cell receptor beta chains below come from one sample, sequenced in a study of regulatory dendritic cells for organ transplantation (dated by TCRdb to about 2017). To prepare the library, the immunoSEQ multiplex PCR assay was applied. Entries here come from immuneACCESS through TCRdb and include only in-frame sequences with V and J called. Some clones fail to appear in such tables; in the studies checked, an unresolved V gene covers under half of the shortfall, and the cause of the remainder is unknown. For this sample the table gives under 35,000 clones, of which approximately 82% were detected only once. The ten largest clones add up to around 0.43% of the sample. The specimen was naive CD8+ T cells from blood. The sample's cell subset or site label is to be understood as: CD45RA+ naive T cells. The receptor source for this set is a human donor in good health.

The V and J genes are TRBV5-5 and TRBJ2-7; 8 nucleotides match TRBD1. Germline CDR1 reads SGHKS; CDR2 reads YYEKEE (reference sequence). Trimming at V came to 4 bases and at J to 4 bases, leaving 10 bases not matched to a gene. The CDR3 length is 15 residues. CDR3 nucleotides: TGTGCCAGCAGCCCCTTGACAGGGGAGCGATACGAGCAGTACTTC. Protein sequence: CASSPLTGERYEQYF.

The gene calls are TRBV4-3 and TRBJ2-2; D not resolved. In germline, CDR1 is LGHNA, CDR2 YSLEER. V shed 0 bases and J shed 5 bases, with 7 bases lying between them. This CDR3 is 14 amino acids long. CDR3 sequence reads: CASSQDRKTGELFF. Written as DNA, the CDR3 is TGCGCCAGCAGCCAAGATAGAAAGACCGGGGAGCTGTTTTTT.

This chain joins TRBV7-8 and TRBJ1-1; D remains unclear. V shed 3 bases and J shed 1 base, with 6 bases lying between them. The CDR3 spans 13 residues. Germline V gene lookup returns CDR1 SGHVS and CDR2 FQNEAQ. The DNA of the CDR3 is TGTGCCAGCAGCTTTACAGAGAACACTGAAGCTTTCTTT. Translating it yields CASSFTENTEAFF.

This chain joins TRBV6-5 and TRBJ1-6, with D possibly TRBD1 on 5 matching bases. This CDR3 region has 15 residues. Germline V lookup: CDR1 MNHEY, CDR2 SVGAGI. The V end lost 4 bases, the J end lost 7 bases, and 14 bases lay between the germline ends. The CDR3 reads CASSSLRPGNSPLHF. The CDR3 nucleotides are TGTGCCAGCAGTTCCCTCAGGCCAGGGAATTCACCCCTCCACTTT.

The genes are TRBV6-5 and TRBJ2-1, with 9 nucleotides matching TRBD1. The germline V gene encodes CDR1 MNHEY and CDR2 SVGAGI. CDR3 length: 15 amino acids. Trimming removed 2 bases from V and 7 bases from J; junction bases left unmatched: 6. The CDR3 region has the DNA TGTGCCAGCAGTTACGCGGACAGGGGAGCGAATGAGCAGTTCTTC. It is translated as CASSYADRGANEQFF.

The chain links TRBV6-5 to TRBJ2-3, with D unresolved. The V gene's germline CDR1 is MNHEY and CDR2 SVGAGI. V was pared by 0 bases and J by 6 bases, with 7 bases between. The CDR3 contains 13 residues. CDR3 sequence (DNA): TGTGCCAGCAGTTACTCGACTGTTGATACGCAGTATTTT. It translates to CASSYSTVDTQYF.

For the CDR3, the DNA is TGTGCCAGCAGTCTACAGGGTTACTCTGGAAACACCATATATTTT. Its protein product is CASSLQGYSGNTIYF. The genes are TRBV6-6 and TRBJ1-3; D is perhaps TRBD1 (6 bases). The length of the CDR3 is 15 residues. V gave up 5 bases and J gave up 0 bases, with 11 bases separating them. CDR1 is MNHNY and CDR2 is SVGAGI in the germline V gene (reference sequence).

The rearrangement joins TRBV11-2 to TRBJ1-1; TRBD1 might be the D (5 bases). Trimming left V 0 bases short and J 1 base short, with 9 bases between. The CDR3 is made up of 15 amino acids. The germline V gene has CDR1 SGHAT and CDR2 FQNNGV. The CDR3 nucleotides read TGTGCCAGCAGCTTAGATCTGGGGGGGAACACTGAAGCTTTCTTT. Translation: CASSLDLGGNTEAFF.

The CDR3 loop is CASSLVDRTGGQETQYF. The CDR3, as DNA: TGTGCCAGCAGCTTAGTGGACCGGACAGGGGGCCAAGAGACCCAGTACTTC. The chain recombines TRBV7-8 with TRBJ2-5, with 10 bases aligning to TRBD1. V shed 1 base, J shed 1 base, and the junction held 6 bases outside the gene matches. Germline CDR1 SGHVS, CDR2 FQNEAQ. The CDR3 length is 17 residues.